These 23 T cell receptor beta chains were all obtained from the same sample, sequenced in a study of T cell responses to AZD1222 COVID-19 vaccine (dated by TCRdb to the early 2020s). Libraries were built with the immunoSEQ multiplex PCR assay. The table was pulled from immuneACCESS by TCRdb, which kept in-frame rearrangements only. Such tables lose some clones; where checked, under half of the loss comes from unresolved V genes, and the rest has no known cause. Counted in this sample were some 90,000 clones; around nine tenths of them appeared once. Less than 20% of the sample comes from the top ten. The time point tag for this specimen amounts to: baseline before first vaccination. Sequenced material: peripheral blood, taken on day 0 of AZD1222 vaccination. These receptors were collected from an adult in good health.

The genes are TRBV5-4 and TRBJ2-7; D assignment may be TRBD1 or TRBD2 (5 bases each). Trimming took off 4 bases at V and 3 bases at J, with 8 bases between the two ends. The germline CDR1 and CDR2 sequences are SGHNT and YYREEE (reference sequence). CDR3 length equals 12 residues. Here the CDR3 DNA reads TGTGCCAGCAGCCCTGGGGGCTACGAGCAGTACTTC. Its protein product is CASSPGGYEQYF.

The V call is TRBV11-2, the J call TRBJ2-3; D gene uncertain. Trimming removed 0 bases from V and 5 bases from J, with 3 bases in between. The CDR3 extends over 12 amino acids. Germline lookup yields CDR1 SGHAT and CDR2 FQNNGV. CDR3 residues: CASSLEVDTQYF. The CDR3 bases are TGTGCCAGCAGCTTAGAGGTAGATACGCAGTATTTT.

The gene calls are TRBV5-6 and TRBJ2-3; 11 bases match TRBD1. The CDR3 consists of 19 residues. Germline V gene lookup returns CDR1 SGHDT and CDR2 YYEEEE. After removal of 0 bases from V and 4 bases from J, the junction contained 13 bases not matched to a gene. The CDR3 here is CASSLGPTRDRGLADTQYF. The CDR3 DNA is TGTGCCAGCAGCTTGGGGCCGACCCGGGACAGGGGGTTGGCAGATACGCAGTATTTT.

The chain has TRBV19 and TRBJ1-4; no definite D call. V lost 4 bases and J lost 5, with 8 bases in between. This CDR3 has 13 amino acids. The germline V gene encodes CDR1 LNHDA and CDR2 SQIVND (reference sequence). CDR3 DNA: TGTGCCAGTAGTACCGCTCGAAATGAAAAACTGTTTTTT. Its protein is CASSTARNEKLFF.

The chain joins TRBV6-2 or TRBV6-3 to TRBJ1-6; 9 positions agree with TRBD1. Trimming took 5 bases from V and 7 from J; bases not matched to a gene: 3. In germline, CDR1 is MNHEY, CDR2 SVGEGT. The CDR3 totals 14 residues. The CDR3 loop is CASSPTGGNSPLHF. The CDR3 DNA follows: TGTGCCAGCAGTCCGACAGGGGGGAATTCACCCCTCCACTTT.

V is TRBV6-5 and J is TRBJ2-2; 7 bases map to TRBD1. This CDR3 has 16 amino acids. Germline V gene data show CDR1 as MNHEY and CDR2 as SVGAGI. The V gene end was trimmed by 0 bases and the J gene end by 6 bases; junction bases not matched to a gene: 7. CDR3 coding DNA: TGTGCCAGCAGTTACTCGTGGACAGGTTTGGCCGGGGAGCTGTTTTTT. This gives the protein CASSYSWTGLAGELFF.

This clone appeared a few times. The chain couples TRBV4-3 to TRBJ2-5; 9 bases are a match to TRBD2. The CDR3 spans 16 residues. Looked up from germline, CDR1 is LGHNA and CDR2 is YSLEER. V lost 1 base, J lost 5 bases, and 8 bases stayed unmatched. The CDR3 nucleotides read TGCGCCAGCAGCCAAGGGGTAGCGGGGGCCCGGGAGACCCAGTACTTC. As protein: CASSQGVAGARETQYF.

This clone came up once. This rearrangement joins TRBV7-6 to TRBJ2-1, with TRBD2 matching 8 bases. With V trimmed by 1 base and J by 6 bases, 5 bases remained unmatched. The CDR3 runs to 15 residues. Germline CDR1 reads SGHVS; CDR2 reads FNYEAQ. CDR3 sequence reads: CASSLVGTRSNEQFF. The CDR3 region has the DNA TGTGCCAGCAGCTTAGTAGGGACTAGGAGCAATGAGCAGTTCTTC. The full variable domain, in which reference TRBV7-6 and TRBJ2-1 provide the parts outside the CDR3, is GAGVSQSPRYKVTKRGQDVALRCDPISGHVSLYWYRQALGQGPEFLTYFNYEAQQDKSGLPNDRFSAERPEGSISTLTIQRTEQRDSAMYRCASSLVGTRSNEQFFGPGTRLTVL.

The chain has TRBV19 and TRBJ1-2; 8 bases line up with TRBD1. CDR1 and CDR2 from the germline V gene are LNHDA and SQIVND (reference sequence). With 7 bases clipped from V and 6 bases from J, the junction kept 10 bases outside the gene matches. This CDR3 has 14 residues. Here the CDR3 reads CASKTGQASDGYTF. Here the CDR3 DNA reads TGTGCCAGTAAAACGGGACAGGCCTCTGATGGCTACACCTTC.

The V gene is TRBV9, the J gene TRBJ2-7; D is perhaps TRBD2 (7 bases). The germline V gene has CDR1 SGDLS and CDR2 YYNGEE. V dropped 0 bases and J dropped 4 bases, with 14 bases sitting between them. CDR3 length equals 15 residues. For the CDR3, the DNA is TGTGCCAGCAGCGTAGCGGGGGGCTCGCAATACGAGCAGTACTTC. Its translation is CASSVAGGSQYEQYF.

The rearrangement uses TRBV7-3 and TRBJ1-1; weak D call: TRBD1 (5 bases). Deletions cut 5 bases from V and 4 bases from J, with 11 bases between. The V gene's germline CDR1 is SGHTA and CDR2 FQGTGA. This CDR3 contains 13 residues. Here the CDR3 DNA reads TGTGCCAGCAGCGGGACCCAGGGCACTGAAGCTTTCTTT. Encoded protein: CASSGTQGTEAFF.

The CDR3 spells CASSRRGNNSPLHF. In DNA form, the CDR3 reads TGTGCCAGCAGCCGGCGAGGGAACAATTCACCCCTCCACTTT. The chain recombines TRBV7-2 with TRBJ1-6; D gene ambiguous. Germline values: CDR1 SGHTA, CDR2 FQGNSA. Deletions cut 5 bases from V and 7 bases from J, with 12 bases between. CDR3 length: 14 amino acids.

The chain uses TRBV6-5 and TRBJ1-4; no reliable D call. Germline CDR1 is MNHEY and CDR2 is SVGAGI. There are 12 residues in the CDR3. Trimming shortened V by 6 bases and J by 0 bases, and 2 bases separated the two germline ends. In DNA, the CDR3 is TGTGCCAGCAGGGCAACTAATGAAAAACTGTTTTTT. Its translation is CASRATNEKLFF.

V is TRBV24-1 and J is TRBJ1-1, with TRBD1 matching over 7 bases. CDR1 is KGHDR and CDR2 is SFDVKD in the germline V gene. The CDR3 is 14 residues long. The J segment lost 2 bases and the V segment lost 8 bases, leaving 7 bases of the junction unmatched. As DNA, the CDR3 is TGTGCCACCATGGAGGGGGCCCTTAACACTGAAGCTTTCTTT. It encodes CATMEGALNTEAFF.

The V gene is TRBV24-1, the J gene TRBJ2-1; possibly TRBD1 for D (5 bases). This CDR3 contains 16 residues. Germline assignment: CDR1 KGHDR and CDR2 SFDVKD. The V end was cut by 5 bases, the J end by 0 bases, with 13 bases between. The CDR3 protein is CATSVSGSSSYNEQFF. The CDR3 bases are TGTGCCACCAGTGTTTCAGGGTCCAGCTCCTACAATGAGCAGTTCTTC.

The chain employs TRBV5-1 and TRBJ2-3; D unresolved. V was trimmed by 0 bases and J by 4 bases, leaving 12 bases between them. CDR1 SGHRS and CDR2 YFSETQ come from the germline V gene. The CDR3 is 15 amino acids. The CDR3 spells CASSLGGRGPDTQYF. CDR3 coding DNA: TGCGCCAGCAGCTTGGGAGGACGAGGCCCAGATACGCAGTATTTT.

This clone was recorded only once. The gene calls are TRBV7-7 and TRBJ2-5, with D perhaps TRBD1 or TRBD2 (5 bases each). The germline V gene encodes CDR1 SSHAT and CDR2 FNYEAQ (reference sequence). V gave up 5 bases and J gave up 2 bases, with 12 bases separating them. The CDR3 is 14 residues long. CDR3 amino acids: CASSPLGRQETQYF. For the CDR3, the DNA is TGTGCCAGCAGCCCCCTGGGACGGCAAGAGACCCAGTACTTC. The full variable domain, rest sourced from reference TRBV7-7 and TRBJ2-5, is GAGVSQSPRYKVTKRGQDVTLRCDPISSHATLYWYQQALGQGPEFLTYFNYEAQPDKSGLPSDRFSAERPEGSISTLTIQRTEQRDSAMYRCASSPLGRQETQYFGPGTRLLVL.

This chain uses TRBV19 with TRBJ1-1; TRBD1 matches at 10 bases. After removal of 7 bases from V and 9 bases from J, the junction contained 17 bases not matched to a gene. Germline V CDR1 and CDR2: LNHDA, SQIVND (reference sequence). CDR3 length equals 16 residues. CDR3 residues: CASISGTGASGPKAFF. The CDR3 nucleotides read TGTGCCAGTATCTCCGGGACAGGGGCGAGTGGACCGAAAGCTTTCTTT.

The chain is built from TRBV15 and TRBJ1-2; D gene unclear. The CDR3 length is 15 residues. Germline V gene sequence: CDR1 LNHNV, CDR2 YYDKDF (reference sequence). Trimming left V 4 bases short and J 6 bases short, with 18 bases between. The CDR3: CATSIDPGKMDGYTF. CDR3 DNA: TGTGCCACCAGCATTGACCCTGGGAAGATGGATGGCTACACCTTC.

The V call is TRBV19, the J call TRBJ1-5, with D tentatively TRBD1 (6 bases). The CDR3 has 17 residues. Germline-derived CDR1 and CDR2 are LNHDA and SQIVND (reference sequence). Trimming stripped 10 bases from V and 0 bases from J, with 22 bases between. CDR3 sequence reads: CATTGQRLSYSNQPQHF. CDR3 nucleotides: TGTGCCACAACGGGACAACGACTTTCTTATAGCAATCAGCCCCAGCATTTT. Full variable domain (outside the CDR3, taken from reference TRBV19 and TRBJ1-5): DGGITQSPKYLFRKEGQNVTLSCEQNLNHDAMYWYRQDPGQGLRLIYYSQIVNDFQKGDIAEGYSVSREKKESFPLTVTSAQKNPTAFYLCATTGQRLSYSNQPQHFGDGTRLSIL.

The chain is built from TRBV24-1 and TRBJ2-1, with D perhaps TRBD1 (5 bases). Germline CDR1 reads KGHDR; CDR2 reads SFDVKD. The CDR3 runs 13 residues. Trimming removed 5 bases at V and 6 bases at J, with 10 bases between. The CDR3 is CATSGPQGNEQFF. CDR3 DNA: TGTGCCACCAGTGGTCCTCAGGGCAATGAGCAGTTCTTC.

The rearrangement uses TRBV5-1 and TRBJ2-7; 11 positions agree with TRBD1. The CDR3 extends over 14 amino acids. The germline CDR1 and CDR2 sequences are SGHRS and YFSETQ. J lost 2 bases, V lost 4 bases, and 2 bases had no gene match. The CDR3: CASSAGQGAYEQYF. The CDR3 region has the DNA TGCGCCAGCAGCGCGGGACAGGGGGCCTACGAGCAGTACTTC.

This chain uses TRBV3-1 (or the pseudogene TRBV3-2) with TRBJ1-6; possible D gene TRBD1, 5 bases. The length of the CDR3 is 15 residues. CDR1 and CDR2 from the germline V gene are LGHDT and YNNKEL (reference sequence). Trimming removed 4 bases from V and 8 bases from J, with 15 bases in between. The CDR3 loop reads CASSRTGVGDSPLHF. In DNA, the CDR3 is TGTGCCAGCAGCCGGACGGGGGTGGGAGATTCACCCCTCCACTTT.